This TCR beta chain was sequenced for a study of technical replicates of blood from several donors. This clone has a single count. Germline lookup yields CDR1 MNHNY and CDR2 SVGAGI (reference sequence). There are 15 residues in the CDR3. The trim removed 6 bases at V and 3 bases at J, leaving 7 bases unmatched. This table comes from immunoSEQ multiplex PCR, and its TCRdb copy is limited to in-frame clones, with some not included. Among more than 95,000 clones listed, around 96% were seen once. This receptor was taken from a human donor in good health. The rearrangement uses TRBV6-6 and TRBJ2-7, with 11 positions matching TRBD2. Sequences were obtained from T cells isolated from PBMCs. As DNA, the CDR3 is TGTGCCAGCAGACTAGGGACTAGCGGTTTCTACGAGCAGTACTTC. The encoded protein is CASRLGTSGFYEQYF.